The present TCR beta chain was sequenced within a study of shared clonotypes between healthy human individuals. Background on the study: Used for every donor were three CD4 naive, three CD4 memory, two CD8 naive and one CD8 memory plate.

Naive-designated CD8 cells lacked CD45RO, were positively enriched for CCR7, and omitted terminally differentiated effector memory CD45RA+ cells. Per germline, CDR1 MNHEY and CDR2 SMNVEV (reference sequence). The CDR3 is 14 residues long. Trimming took 5 bases from V and 6 from J, leaving 17 bases between them. Assay: immunoSEQ multiplex PCR; the TCRdb copy retains only in-frame clones and omits some. The data contain over 2,000,000 clones, 85% to 95% of them singletons. The sequencing input was naive CD8+ T cells from PBMCs. This chain joins TRBV27 and TRBJ2-7; unclear D gene. The sequence was collected from a man younger than 35 in good health. Some clones in this sample may be carry-over from other donors' samples. CDR3 nucleotide sequence: TGTGCCAGCAGTCCCAGCCTAGGAGCTAGCGAGCAGTACTTC. It specifies CASSPSLGASEQYF.